This T cell receptor (beta chain) was documented in a study of T-cell reconstitution after alpha-beta-depleted transplantation in children. During its preparation, the TCRbeta library received unique molecular identifiers. TCRdb passed the PCR reads through MiXCR, listing each CDR3 protein once. The repertoire has 480,000 or so distinct CDR3 sequences, about 11% of them found once; the top ten carry roughly 2%. Germline loops: CDR1 SGDLS, CDR2 YYNGEE. V shed 6 bases, J shed 7 bases, and the junction held 9 bases outside the gene matches. CDR3 length: 14 residues. Study-level points and caveats: At day 60, the high TCRbeta diversity found in some patients originated from recipient T cells and thymic progenitors that had survived.

This clonotype was recorded at least ten times. Its antigen remains unknown. The sequence came from a child under 10 years old with inherited bone marrow failure, due to receive a stem cell transplant. The material was PBMCs, obtained before TCRalphabeta/CD19-depleted stem cell transplant. The chain has TRBV9 and TRBJ2-1, with TRBD2 matching 8 bases. CDR3: CASNVGGRSNEQFF. In nucleotides, the CDR3 is TGTGCCAGCAATGTAGGCGGGAGGTCAAATGAGCAGTTCTTC.